One sample yielded the 29 T cell receptor beta chains listed below, sequenced in a study of cytomegalovirus exposure and HLA in healthy donors. Primers for the PCR totalled 60 Vbeta and 13 Jbeta. Profiling relied on immunoSEQ multiplex PCR, and the TCRdb table lists in-frame clones only, not all of them. There are 65,000 to 75,000 clones in the sample; 65% to 80% occur only once, and 15% to 20% lies in the top ten. Sequenced: PBMCs. These receptors originate from a man in his forties in good health and CMV-seropositive.

A word on this clone: The same CDR3 is also encoded by other DNA sequences in this sample. The chain couples TRBV27 to TRBJ1-5; D is ambiguous. The CDR3 totals 13 residues. Germline CDR1 MNHEY, CDR2 SMNVEV (reference sequence). V dropped 5 bases and J dropped 7 bases, with 12 bases sitting between them. The CDR3 spells CASSREGGQPQHF. DNA of the CDR3: TGTGCCAGCAGTCGTGAGGGAGGCCAGCCCCAGCATTTT.

This chain links TRBV5-1 with TRBJ2-3, with 12 bases lining up with TRBD1. Germline CDR1 reads SGHRS; CDR2 reads YFSETQ. CDR3 length: 15 amino acids. V gave up 7 bases and J gave up 7 bases; unmatched junction bases: 10. The CDR3 loop reads CASLLGGQGANTQYF. CDR3 sequence (DNA): TGCGCCAGCCTGCTTGGGGGACAGGGGGCAAATACGCAGTATTTT.

This clone was seen a handful of times. The chain carries TRBV7-6 and TRBJ2-2, with D unresolved. The V gene's germline CDR1 is SGHVS and CDR2 FNYEAQ. With 5 bases removed from V and 1 base from J, the gap between germline ends came to 11 bases. This CDR3 has 15 residues. The CDR3 region has the DNA TGTGCCAGCAGCCTCACGGTAATGAACACCGGGGAGCTGTTTTTT. It encodes CASSLTVMNTGELFF.

The chain links TRBV15 to TRBJ1-5; 7 positions agree with TRBD1. V was clipped by 1 base and J by 3 bases; unmatched bases: 3. Germline CDR1 and CDR2: LNHNV and YYDKDF (reference sequence). This CDR3 contains 15 residues. CDR3 sequence reads: CATSRADRDNQPQHF. The CDR3 nucleotides read TGTGCCACCAGCAGAGCTGACAGGGACAATCAGCCCCAGCATTTT.

The genes are TRBV6-5 and TRBJ2-6; TRBD1 aligns across 8 bases. This CDR3 region has 16 residues. CDR1 is MNHEY, CDR2 SVGAGI, per germline. V lost 4 bases, J lost 2 bases, and 4 bases stayed unmatched. CDR3 region: CASSSPGGPGANVLTF. The DNA for the CDR3 is TGTGCCAGCAGTTCACCAGGGGGCCCTGGGGCCAACGTCCTGACTTTC.

In this sample, this clone turned up a few times. The chain links TRBV4-3 to TRBJ2-3; D uncertain. CDR1 and CDR2 (germline): LGHNA, YSLEER. This CDR3 is built from 13 residues. V gave up 5 bases and J gave up 0 bases, with 6 bases separating them. CDR3 protein: CASSATSTDTQYF. The CDR3 nucleotides read TGCGCCAGCAGCGCGACTAGCACAGATACGCAGTATTTT.

V gene TRBV11-2 combines with J gene TRBJ2-1, with 9 bases matching TRBD1. The trim removed 5 bases at V and 4 bases at J, leaving 3 bases unmatched. Germline V gene lookup returns CDR1 SGHAT and CDR2 FQNNGV. The CDR3 covers 14 residues. In DNA, the CDR3 is TGTGCCAGCAGCGTCGGACAGGGGTACAATGAGCAGTTCTTC. Translation gives CASSVGQGYNEQFF. The full variable domain, in which reference TRBV11-2 and TRBJ2-1 provide the parts outside the CDR3, is EAGVAQSPRYKIIEKRQSVAFWCNPISGHATLYWYQQILGQGPKLLIQFQNNGVVDDSQLPKDRFSAERLKGVDSTLKIQPAKLEDSAVYLCASSVGQGYNEQFFGPGTRLTVL.

The genes are TRBV15 and TRBJ1-1, with 9 bases aligning to TRBD1. Germline CDR1 is LNHNV and CDR2 is YYDKDF (reference sequence). The V segment lost 3 bases and the J segment 5 bases; nucleotides outside the gene matches: 10. The CDR3 extends over 16 amino acids. CDR3 in amino acids: CATSSGDRGSRTEAFF. As DNA, the CDR3 is TGTGCCACCAGCAGTGGCGACAGGGGGAGTAGGACTGAAGCTTTCTTT.

This clone was found a few times. This rearrangement joins TRBV2 to TRBJ1-5; the match to TRBD1 covers 9 bases. V dropped 6 bases and J dropped 0; count of bases not matched to a gene: 15. The CDR3 extends over 19 amino acids. Germline loops: CDR1 SNHLY, CDR2 FYNNEI. CDR3 residues: CASRNQGQGIPLSNQPQHF. As DNA, the CDR3 is TGTGCCAGCAGAAATCAGGGACAGGGTATCCCTCTTAGCAATCAGCCCCAGCATTTT.

This clone was seen more than once but under ten times. This chain links TRBV29-1 with TRBJ2-3, with D unclear. Trimming removed 6 bases from V and 6 bases from J, with 10 bases in between. Germline V lookup: CDR1 SQVTM, CDR2 ANQGSEA. CDR3 length: 11 residues. CDR3 DNA: TGCAGCGTCGAGGTCTCGGATACGCAGTATTTT. Translated: CSVEVSDTQYF.

The rearrangement uses TRBV27 and TRBJ2-1, with 7 bases that match TRBD2. Trimming removed 10 bases from V and 1 base from J; junction bases left unmatched: 10. The length of the CDR3 is 15 residues. The V gene's germline CDR1 is MNHEY and CDR2 SMNVEV (reference sequence). CDR3 bases: TGTGCCACCACCCCGGGACTATCTTCCTACAATGAGCAGTTCTTC. It yields the protein CATTPGLSSYNEQFF.

This clone was counted between two and nine times. The rearrangement uses TRBV4-1 and TRBJ1-6, with TRBD1 matching over 10 bases. This CDR3 has 17 amino acids. Germline V CDR1 and CDR2: MGHRA, YSYEKL. After removal of 1 base from V and 8 bases from J, the junction contained 8 bases not matched to a gene. The CDR3 loop reads CASSQVGTGELDSPLHF. The CDR3 DNA sequence: TGCGCCAGCAGCCAAGTCGGGACAGGGGAGCTTGATTCACCCCTCCACTTT.

This clone was detected only a few times. An end of the junction does not agree with germline; a read error may underlie this. V usage is TRBV27 and J usage is TRBJ2-1; 12 nucleotides line up with TRBD1. The CDR3 covers 15 residues. The germline V gene has CDR1 MNHEY and CDR2 SMNVEV (reference sequence). For the CDR3, the DNA is TGTGCCAGCAGCCCGAGGGGACAGGGGGCTATCGGGGGGATCTTC. Translated, it gives CASSPRGQGAIGGIF.

As concerns this clone: The junction departs from germline at one end; a sequencing error may be responsible. CDR3 nucleotide sequence: TGTTCCAGCAGCTTTGAGACAGGGGGCGATTCACCCCTCCACTTT. Its protein product is CSSSFETGGDSPLHF. The rearrangement joins TRBV7-9 to TRBJ1-6, with TRBD1 matching 10 bases. Germline V gene data show CDR1 as SEHNR and CDR2 as FQNEAQ (reference sequence). There are 15 residues in the CDR3.

V usage is TRBV7-8 and J usage is TRBJ2-3; a possible D gene is TRBD2 (5 bases). This CDR3 comprises 13 residues. Trimming removed 5 bases from V and 6 bases from J, with 12 bases in between. In germline, CDR1 is SGHVS, CDR2 FQNEAQ. The CDR3 reads CASSPTDFDTQYF. Here the CDR3 DNA reads TGTGCCAGCAGCCCGACGGACTTCGATACGCAGTATTTT.

The chain employs TRBV10-3 and TRBJ2-5; tentative D call: TRBD1 (6 bases). This CDR3 has 13 amino acids. Trimming took off 0 bases at V and 5 bases at J, with 7 bases between the two ends. Germline lookup yields CDR1 ENHRY and CDR2 SYGVKD. DNA for the CDR3: TGTGCCATCAGTGAGTCCCAGGGGGAGACCCAGTACTTC. Translation gives CAISESQGETQYF.

A few counts support this clone. The chain is built from TRBV25-1 and TRBJ2-5; 13 nucleotides align to TRBD2. J was trimmed by 7 bases and V by 4 bases; bases with no gene match: 6. CDR3 length: 15 residues. Germline V CDR1 and CDR2: MGHDK, SYGVNS. In nucleotides, the CDR3 is TGTGCCAGCAGTGCTACTAGCGGGAGGGGGGTGACCCAGTACTTC. Protein: CASSATSGRGVTQYF. The full variable domain, its missing parts supplied by reference TRBV25-1 and TRBJ2-5, is EADIYQTPRYLVIGTGKKITLECSQTMGHDKMYWYQQDPGMELHLIHYSYGVNSTEKGDLSSESTVSRIRTEHFPLTLESARPSHTSQYLCASSATSGRGVTQYFGPGTRLLVL.

This clone came up once. The J gene is TRBJ1-1, the V gene TRBV5-1; 8 bases align to TRBD1. Trimming cost V 6 bases and J 4 bases; bases outside gene matches: 5. CDR3 length equals 13 residues. Germline lookup yields CDR1 SGHRS and CDR2 YFSETQ. The CDR3 DNA reads TGCGCCAGCAAACAGGGGGTTGGCACTGAAGCTTTCTTT. It specifies CASKQGVGTEAFF.

This chain connects TRBV28 to TRBJ2-1; a possible D gene is TRBD1 (6 bases). CDR1 is MDHEN and CDR2 is SYDVKM in the germline V gene. CDR3 length: 14 residues. Trimming cost V 8 bases and J 3 bases, with 14 bases left between them. The CDR3 DNA reads TGTGCCAGCCACGGCGGACAGAACTACAATGAGCAGTTCTTC. Protein sequence: CASHGGQNYNEQFF. The entire variable domain, with the rest obtained from reference TRBV28 and TRBJ2-1, is as follows: DVKVTQSSRYLVKRTGEKVFLECVQDMDHENMFWYRQDPGLGLRLIYFSYDVKMKEKGDIPEGYSVSREKKERFSLILESASTNQTSMYLCASHGGQNYNEQFFGPGTRLTVL.

In DNA form, the CDR3 reads TGTGCCAGTAGTGGCAGGGGAGAAGGAGTGGAAAAACTGTTTTTT. This codes for CASSGRGEGVEKLFF. The V gene is TRBV19, the J gene TRBJ1-4; tentative D call: TRBD1 (6 bases). This CDR3 has 15 amino acids. Germline V gives CDR1 LNHDA, CDR2 SQIVND (reference sequence). Trimming cost V 5 bases and J 8 bases, with 18 bases left between them.

This clone was found once. The chain has TRBV9 and TRBJ2-3; 14 bases line up with TRBD2. Trimming removed 3 bases from V and 2 bases from J; junction bases left unmatched: 8. There are 18 residues in the CDR3. Germline loops: CDR1 SGDLS, CDR2 YYNGEE. The CDR3 region has the DNA TGTGCCAGCAGCGCCCATCCGGGACTAGCGGGAGACACAGATACGCAGTATTTT. Its translation: CASSAHPGLAGDTDTQYF.

This chain connects TRBV4-3 to TRBJ1-2; 8 nucleotides line up with TRBD1. V gave up 3 bases and J gave up 1 base; unmatched junction bases: 1. CDR1 and CDR2 (germline): LGHNA, YSLEER. The CDR3 is made up of 14 amino acids. The CDR3 spells CASSQGQVNYGYTF. CDR3 bases: TGCGCCAGCAGCCAGGGACAGGTTAACTATGGCTACACCTTC.

In regard to this clone: One junction end disagrees with the germline gene, perhaps due to a read error. Other DNA sequences within the sample encode an identical CDR3. The gene calls are TRBV29-1 and TRBJ1-2; TRBD1 matches at 7 bases. The germline CDR1 and CDR2 sequences are SQVTM and ANQGSEA. There are 13 residues in the CDR3. The CDR3 loop reads CSVEGGTAYGYTF. CDR3 coding DNA: TGCAGCGTCGAAGGTGGGACAGCTTATGGCTACACCTTC.

This sequence joins TRBV5-1 and TRBJ2-5, with 9 bases identical to TRBD2. V shed 3 bases, J shed 4 bases, and the junction held 10 bases outside the gene matches. The CDR3 totals 16 residues. Germline CDR1 reads SGHRS; CDR2 reads YFSETQ. The DNA for the CDR3 is TGCGCCAGCAGCTCGCCGCGGGGGGGCCTTCGAGAGACCCAGTACTTC. Protein: CASSSPRGGLRETQYF.

This chain links TRBV19 with TRBJ2-1, with 9 bases aligning to TRBD1. Germline V CDR1 and CDR2: LNHDA, SQIVND (reference sequence). This CDR3 is built from 14 residues. V shed 4 bases and J 8 bases; nucleotides not matched to a gene: 6. CDR3 sequence reads: CASSRTGDLYEQFF. CDR3 DNA sequence: TGTGCCAGTAGTAGGACAGGGGATCTTTATGAGCAGTTCTTC.

This clone was seen more than once but under ten times. This chain uses TRBV7-2 with TRBJ1-3; D unclear. V lost 5 bases and J lost 4, with 12 bases in between. Germline V gives CDR1 SGHTA, CDR2 FQGNSA. The CDR3 is 14 residues long. The CDR3, as DNA: TGTGCCAGCAGCCTCGCCACACCCGGAAACACCATATATTTT. Amino acid sequence: CASSLATPGNTIYF. The full variable domain, rest sourced from reference TRBV7-2 and TRBJ1-3, is GAGVSQSPSNKVTEKGKDVELRCDPISGHTALYWYRQSLGQGLEFLIYFQGNSAPDKSGLPSDRFSAERTGGSVSTLTIQRTQQEDSAVYLCASSLATPGNTIYFGEGSWLTVV.

This rearrangement joins TRBV12-5 to TRBJ1-5; 7 bases agree with TRBD1. J gave up 6 bases and V 0 bases, and 8 bases lay outside the gene matches. CDR1 is LGHNT and CDR2 is FRNRAP in the germline V gene. This CDR3 comprises 16 residues. CDR3 sequence (DNA): TGTGCTAGTGGTTTGGTACAGGGGCCCCAGGGTCAGCCCCAGCATTTT. This gives the protein CASGLVQGPQGQPQHF.

The V call is TRBV2, the J call TRBJ1-2; TRBD1 matches at 8 bases. The CDR3 has 15 amino acids. V gave up 5 bases and J gave up 6 bases; unmatched junction bases: 11. Per the germline V gene, CDR1 is SNHLY and CDR2 is FYNNEI. For the CDR3, the DNA is TGTGCCAGCAGTTACACCGGGACAGGTCTGGATGGCTACACCTTC. It specifies CASSYTGTGLDGYTF.

The V and J genes are TRBV6-6 and TRBJ1-5; D is undetermined. Trimming took off 4 bases at V and 4 bases at J, with 2 bases between the two ends. There are 11 residues in the CDR3. The V gene's germline CDR1 is MNHNY and CDR2 SVGAGI (reference sequence). The CDR3 region is CASSSNQPQHF. Here the CDR3 DNA reads TGTGCCAGCAGTTCGAATCAGCCCCAGCATTTT.